This T cell receptor beta chain was recorded in a study of T cells and Merkel cell carcinoma outcomes. The CDR3 sequence is 15 residues long. Deletions cut 5 bases from V and 6 bases from J, with 14 bases between. Germline CDR1 reads KGHSH; CDR2 reads LQKENI. Data came from immunoSEQ multiplex PCR; TCRdb stores just in-frame clones and leaves some out. The data contain roughly 13,000 clones, roughly 92% of them singletons. This clone appeared a single time. The J gene is TRBJ1-6, the V gene TRBV18; D is possibly TRBD1 (6 bases). Material: tumor tissue from Merkel cell carcinoma. The sequence was collected from a human donor with Merkel cell carcinoma. The CDR3 DNA reads as TGTGCCAGCTCATATTATAGGACAGCTAATTCACCCCTCCACTTT. Translation gives CASSYYRTANSPLHF.